This T cell receptor beta chain is from a study of post-analysis software for immune sequencing data. The study, taken as a whole, reports: Patients used five TRBV segments, including TRBV5-6, TRBV5-1 and TRBV20-1, more often than controls.

The germline V gene has CDR1 DFQATT and CDR2 SNEGSKA (reference sequence). With V trimmed by 6 bases and J by 4 bases, 10 bases remained unmatched. The CDR3 covers 14 residues. Note on this clonotype: The antigen remains undetermined.

TCR beta libraries were prepared from cDNA with unique molecular identifiers. A single record per CDR3 protein comes from TCRdb applying MiXCR to the PCR reads. In the table there are hundreds of thousands of distinct CDR3 sequences, approximately 38% of which are singletons. The chain carries TRBV20-1 and TRBJ1-2, with 8 bases fitting TRBD1. The receptor was isolated from a girl aged 2-10 years with multiple sclerosis. Sequenced material: blood. The CDR3 DNA follows: TGCAGTGCGGAAACCGGACAGGGAGGCTATGGCTACACCTTC. This gives the protein CSAETGQGGYGYTF.